The source of this T cell receptor beta chain is a study of shared clonotypes between healthy human individuals. Study results and caveats: Shared clonotypes across all four donors exceeded non-shared ones in generation probability.

Trimming shortened V by 5 bases and J by 7 bases, and 17 bases separated the two germline ends. CDR1 is SGHTA and CDR2 is FQGNSA in the germline V gene. The CDR3 is 14 amino acids. Here immunoSEQ multiplex PCR was the method, and the copy in TCRdb shows in-frame clones only, minus some. The sample holds 2,500,000 or so clones, around nine tenths seen once. Concerning this clone itself: What it binds is unknown.

The sequence was obtained from a man in his late teens or twenties in good health. What was sequenced was naive CD4+ T cells sorted from blood. This sample's subset: CD45RA+ positively selected. The gene calls are TRBV7-2 and TRBJ2-5; D may be TRBD2 (5 bases). As DNA, the CDR3 is TGTGCCAGCAGCGGCCCTACTAAGGCGGGGACCCAGTACTTC. Its protein is CASSGPTKAGTQYF.